This T cell receptor beta chain was retrieved from a study of response to subunit inactivated influenza vaccine. TCRdb re-called the RT-PCR reads through MiXCR, storing one row per CDR3 protein. The sample contains 750,000 to 850,000 distinct CDR3 sequences, approximately 18% of which appear only once. CDR3 length equals 15 residues. CDR1 SGHDT and CDR2 YYEEEE come from the germline V gene. V shed 4 bases and J shed 4 bases, with 15 bases lying between them. The source of this sequence is a man in his fifties or sixties who received an inactivated influenza vaccine. The sequencing used PBMCs from blood, collected roughly 5 days after vaccination. This chain connects TRBV5-6 to TRBJ2-1, with no clear D. In nucleotides, the CDR3 is TGTGCCAGCAGCCCTGTGAACGAAGAATACAATGAGCAGTTCTTC. This encodes CASSPVNEEYNEQFF. The variable domain in full, with the rest retrieved from reference TRBV5-6 and TRBJ2-1, is DAGVTQSPTHLIKTRGQQVTLRCSPKSGHDTVSWYQQALGQGPQFIFQYYEEEERQRGNFPDRFSGHQFPNYSSELNVNALLLGDSALYLCASSPVNEEYNEQFFGPGTRLTVL.